The clone carrying this T cell receptor beta chain was seen at least ten times. The target antigen is unknown. These data belong to a study of metastatic and nonmetastatic thyroid tumors. Study overall: Repertoire data that came from the blood and tumor or nodule tissue of malignant and benign thyroid patients were compared.

Per the study methods: The study built a papillary thyroid cancer distant-metastasis classifier from CDR3 differences across clinicopathological groups. TCRdb recomputed clones from the PCR reads via MiXCR. For this entry, the V and J calls and clone size follow TCRdb and not the study's own pipeline. The sample contains approximately 41,000 clones, 28% of which appear only once. The CDR3 is made up of 14 amino acids. Trimming cost V 6 bases and J 2 bases; bases outside gene matches: 10. Per the germline V gene, CDR1 is DFQATT and CDR2 is SNEGSKA (reference sequence). Study-level findings and limits: It was reportedly found that TCR beta diversity was significantly higher in malignant thyroid tumors than in benign nodules, a difference seen in both blood and tumor samples.

Each patient came to thyroid surgery without any prior treatment (of any kind). The chain links TRBV20-1 to TRBJ2-7, with TRBD1 matching 7 bases. Sample: blood. The receptor was isolated from a male donor with papillary thyroid cancer or a benign thyroid nodule (not recorded which). Some clones in this sample may be carry-over from other donors' samples. The CDR3 sequence: CSAILRDRTYEQYF. The CDR3 DNA reads TGCAGTGCGATACTCCGGGACAGAACCTACGAGCAGTACTTC.